This entry features one TCR beta chain sequence. Measured with immunoSEQ multiplex PCR; TCRdb has only the in-frame clones, and not every one. The profile shows some 77,000 clones, 88% of them singletons. The data were obtained in a study of OX40 agonist ivuxolimab in advanced cancers. Germline CDR1 and CDR2: MNHNY and SVGAGI (reference sequence). V was cut by 5 bases and J by 6 bases, with 10 bases left in between. CDR3 length: 12 amino acids. The rearrangement uses TRBV6-6 and TRBJ1-1, with D possibly being TRBD1 (5 bases). This clonotype was sampled from an adult with an advanced solid tumor such as melanoma, head and neck, liver or kidney cancer. Specimen: CD4+ or CD8+ T cells sorted from blood, collected in a trial of the OX40 agonist ivuxolimab. CDR3 nucleotides: TGTGCCAGCAGTGGCGGGACGGCTGAAGCTTTCTTT. Its protein is CASSGGTAEAFF.